These T cell receptor beta chains were read from a single sample in a study of blood T cell repertoires in COVID-19. The repertoire was sequenced with immunoSEQ multiplex PCR; TCRdb's copy has only in-frame clones and lacks some. This sample yields 65,000 or so clones, of which approximately 84% are seen a single time; more than 2.5% belongs to the top ten. Sequencing was carried out using peripheral blood. The receptor source for this set is a man aged 50 to 59 with active COVID-19. Each CDR3 is given with its conserved first and last residue.

TRBJ2-7 TRBV27 CASSSPGERNYEQYF
TRBJ1-1 TRBV25-1 CASKTQGNTEAFF
TRBJ2-2 TRBV7-3 CASTLGGLAGSGELFF
TRBJ2-2 TRBV19 CASSIQAGRRTGELFF
TRBJ2-7 TRBV5-1 CASSPLTSGSSYEQYF
TRBJ2-3 TRBV3-1/TRBV3-2 CASSQDKGGGPTDTQYF
TRBJ2-2 TRBV14 CASSQVWREGTGELFF
TRBJ2-1 TRBV18 CASSPRSGGSNNEQFF
TRBJ2-5 TRBV5-1 CASSLANHRTGGTQYF
TRBJ2-3 TRBV9 CASSVDRMDTQYF
TRBJ1-4 TRBV19 CASSISGAATNEKLFF
TRBJ2-1 TRBV19 CASSIEPLAGGTSSYNEQFF
TRBJ1-2 TRBV19 CASSIRTNYYGYTF
TRBJ2-1 TRBV14 CASSHDGRGLYNEQFF
TRBJ2-4 TRBV30 CAWSGTGENIQYF
TRBJ2-2 TRBV7-6 CASSLDYGSGELFF
TRBJ1-1 TRBV6-5 CASLRWGVNTEAFF
TRBJ2-2 TRBV9 CAGLRDTNTGELFF
TRBJ2-3 TRBV6-6 CASSYSDRGGADTQYF
TRBJ2-7 TRBV4-2 CASSRGGAAFEQYF
TRBJ2-7 TRBV6-5 CATQYVKEQYF
TRBJ2-1 TRBV9 CASSVAGGLAYTYNEQFF
TRBJ2-7 TRBV9 CASSPDPTGMVNEQYF
TRBJ2-7 TRBV7-2 CASSLGPGGRAYEQYF
TRBJ2-1 TRBV11-3 CASSLSQGAEFF
TRBJ2-7 TRBV6-2/TRBV6-3 CASTPDWRAYEQYF
TRBJ2-3 TRBV6-2/TRBV6-3 CASSSSGRVRRGTDTQYF
TRBJ2-1 TRBV6-5 CASSPDRGEQFF
TRBJ2-5 TRBV11-2 CASSFKVDREGETQYF
TRBJ2-7 TRBV6-1 CASSEAGKRGYEQYF